The 10 T cell receptor beta chains in this list originate from one sample, sequenced in a study of blood T cell repertoires in COVID-19. The method was immunoSEQ multiplex PCR; TCRdb's version includes in-frame clones alone and lacks a portion of them. The sample carries about 300,000 clones, about 85% recorded once. Sequencing used PBMCs or T cells enriched from blood (not recorded which). The receptor set was obtained from a woman aged 30 to 39 who had been exposed to COVID-19.

This clone has a single count. The chain combines TRBV10-3 with TRBJ2-1; TRBD2 matches at 12 bases. The length of the CDR3 is 16 residues. V dropped 6 bases and J dropped 8; count of bases not matched to a gene: 11. CDR1 is ENHRY and CDR2 is SYGVKD in the germline V gene. As DNA, the CDR3 is TGTGCCATCAGGGATCTTGGGACTAGCGGGTTATATGAGCAGTTCTTC. Its translation is CAIRDLGTSGLYEQFF.

The V and J genes are TRBV7-9 and TRBJ1-5; D perhaps matches TRBD1 (6 bases). The CDR3 is 15 amino acids. The V end was cut by 5 bases, the J end by 1 base, with 12 bases between. Per germline, CDR1 SEHNR and CDR2 FQNEAQ (reference sequence). DNA of the CDR3: TGTGCCAGCAGCGAAGGACAGCTCAGCAATCAGCCCCAGCATTTT. This encodes CASSEGQLSNQPQHF.

The rearrangement uses TRBV5-1 and TRBJ1-3, with D possibly matching TRBD1 (6 bases). Between the trimmed V and J ends, which lost 4 bases and 2 bases, there was a span of 13 bases. Per the germline V gene, CDR1 is SGHRS and CDR2 is YFSETQ. This CDR3 spans 15 amino acids. CDR3 nucleotides: TGCGCCAGCAGCGCCCAGGGGAATCCTGGAAACACCATATATTTT. This gives the protein CASSAQGNPGNTIYF.

The gene calls are TRBV9 and TRBJ2-1; TRBD2 is a possible D gene (6 bases). This CDR3 is 17 amino acids long. With 1 base removed from V and 3 bases from J, the gap between germline ends came to 17 bases. CDR1 is SGDLS, CDR2 YYNGEE, per germline. In DNA, the CDR3 is TGTGCCAGCAGCGTACGCGGGTTTGGCGGGATCTACAATGAGCAGTTCTTC. This sequence encodes CASSVRGFGGIYNEQFF.

This rearrangement joins TRBV7-2 to TRBJ1-5, with D maybe TRBD1 (5 bases). V was shortened by 6 bases and J by 7 bases, with 25 bases between the two germline ends. Germline CDR1 and CDR2: SGHTA and FQGNSA. CDR3 length: 17 residues. The CDR3 region is CASRGGDPDWGIQPQHF. For the CDR3, the DNA is TGTGCCAGCAGGGGGGGGGACCCTGACTGGGGGATCCAGCCCCAGCATTTT.

This rearrangement joins TRBV12-3 or TRBV12-4 to TRBJ1-1; D not certain. The CDR3 extends over 11 amino acids. V lost 5 bases and J 11 bases, leaving 12 bases between the germline ends. Here the CDR3 reads CASSTRVLAFF. The DNA of the CDR3 is TGTGCCAGCAGTACGCGGGTTCTCGCTTTCTTT.

The rearrangement joins TRBV6-2 or TRBV6-3 to TRBJ1-5; 10 positions agree with TRBD1. This CDR3 contains 18 residues. Germline trimming cut 1 base from V and 3 bases from J; bases unmatched to any gene: 9. Germline CDR1 and CDR2: MNHEY and SVGEGT. The CDR3 here is CASSYLTGGVSFNQPQHF. The DNA of the CDR3 is TGTGCCAGCAGTTACTTGACAGGGGGCGTTAGTTTCAATCAGCCCCAGCATTTT.

This rearrangement joins TRBV10-3 to TRBJ2-5; 7 nucleotides agree with TRBD2. CDR3 size: 15 residues. From germline, CDR1 is ENHRY and CDR2 SYGVKD. With V trimmed by 3 bases and J by 3 bases, 7 bases remained unmatched. CDR3 residues: CAISDGTTLEETQYF. The CDR3 bases are TGTGCCATCAGTGACGGGACTACGCTTGAAGAGACCCAGTACTTC.

The chain carries TRBV27 and TRBJ2-7; D is unresolved. Germline V lookup: CDR1 MNHEY, CDR2 SMNVEV (reference sequence). The CDR3 length is 13 residues. V was pared by 7 bases and J by 0 bases, with 10 bases between. CDR3 sequence: CASKEFNSYEQYF. CDR3 bases: TGTGCCAGCAAAGAGTTTAACTCCTACGAGCAGTACTTC.

V usage is TRBV30 and J usage is TRBJ1-5; 9 bases are shared with TRBD1. V gave up 3 bases and J gave up 4 bases; unmatched junction bases: 7. There are 15 residues in the CDR3. Germline V gene data show CDR1 as GTSNPN and CDR2 as SVGIG (reference sequence). For the CDR3, the DNA is TGTGCCTGGAGACCCCGAGGACAGGGGAATCAGCCCCAGCATTTT. Translating it yields CAWRPRGQGNQPQHF.